The 25 T cell receptor beta chains below were found in one sample sequenced in a study of blood T cell repertoires in COVID-19. Data came from immunoSEQ multiplex PCR; TCRdb stores just in-frame clones and leaves some out. The sample lists around 140,000 clones; 75% to 80% were seen once. Sample: peripheral blood. Receptors originate from a woman aged 50 to 60 with active or convalescent COVID-19.

A word on this clone: Other DNA sequences within the sample encode an identical CDR3. This chain joins TRBV18 and TRBJ2-1; 11 bases are shared with TRBD2. The CDR3 sequence is 16 residues long. The ends lost 3 bases at V and 4 bases at J; junction bases unmatched: 5. CDR1 is KGHSH, CDR2 LQKENI, per germline. This chain's CDR3 is CASSPAGTSGYNEQFF. The CDR3 coding sequence is TGTGCCAGCTCACCTGCCGGGACTAGCGGATACAATGAGCAGTTCTTC.

The gene calls are TRBV19 and TRBJ2-7; tentative D call: TRBD2 (6 bases). Per germline, CDR1 LNHDA and CDR2 SQIVND (reference sequence). V gave up 3 bases and J gave up 5 bases, with 17 bases separating them. The CDR3 length is 15 residues. The CDR3 DNA reads as TGTGCCAGTAGTATTCAATGGCGGGAATCCCACGAGCAGTACTTC. This sequence encodes CASSIQWRESHEQYF. Complete variable domain (other parts from reference TRBV19 and TRBJ2-7): DGGITQSPKYLFRKEGQNVTLSCEQNLNHDAMYWYRQDPGQGLRLIYYSQIVNDFQKGDIAEGYSVSREKKESFPLTVTSAQKNPTAFYLCASSIQWRESHEQYFGPGTRLTVT.

V is TRBV29-1 and J is TRBJ1-3, with D maybe TRBD1 (5 bases). The V end was cut by 0 bases, the J end by 2 bases, with 14 bases between. The CDR3 consists of 16 residues. CDR1 is SQVTM and CDR2 is ANQGSEA in the germline V gene. In DNA form, the CDR3 reads TGCAGCGTTGAAGACTCCGTGGGGGGGGCTGGAAACACCATATATTTT. Amino acid sequence: CSVEDSVGGAGNTIYF.

This clone showed up just a few times. The chain links TRBV7-2 to TRBJ2-3; TRBD1 matches 8 bases. Germline CDR1 reads SGHTA; CDR2 reads FQGNSA. The V and J ends lost 6 bases and 4 bases, in that order; junction bases with no gene match: 12. This CDR3 is 16 amino acids long. This CDR3 reads CASRKTFWTGSDTQYF. For the CDR3, the DNA is TGTGCCAGCAGGAAGACTTTCTGGACAGGGTCAGATACGCAGTATTTT.

This clone was counted once. This chain connects TRBV6-5 to TRBJ2-7, with D perhaps TRBD2 (6 bases). Germline CDR1 and CDR2: MNHEY and SVGAGI. V lost 2 bases to trimming and J lost 3 bases, with 17 bases between them. The CDR3 has 16 residues. The CDR3 loop is CASSYTPTRGLYEQYF. The DNA of the CDR3 is TGTGCCAGCAGTTACACGCCCACCCGGGGACTCTACGAGCAGTACTTC.

V and J are TRBV6-5 and TRBJ1-3, with a tentative D call TRBD1 (5 bases). Trimming took 6 bases from V and 3 from J, leaving 12 bases between them. CDR3 size: 14 residues. Germline V gene data show CDR1 as MNHEY and CDR2 as SVGAGI. The CDR3 loop is CASRAGGDGNTIYF. CDR3 nucleotides: TGTGCCAGCAGGGCAGGAGGGGATGGAAACACCATATATTTT.

V and J are TRBV19 and TRBJ1-2; 7 bases align to TRBD1. The germline gives CDR1 LNHDA, CDR2 SQIVND (reference sequence). The V segment lost 4 bases and the J segment 6 bases; nucleotides outside the gene matches: 5. This CDR3 is built from 13 residues. For the CDR3, the DNA is TGTGCCAGTAGTACTCGAGACAGGGATGGCTACACCTTC. Protein sequence: CASSTRDRDGYTF.

In this sample, this clone turned up a few times. V gene TRBV28 combines with J gene TRBJ1-1; tentatively, D is TRBD1 (5 bases). Trimming took off 2 bases at V and 6 bases at J, with 13 bases between the two ends. Germline V gives CDR1 MDHEN, CDR2 SYDVKM. The CDR3 sequence is 14 residues long. The DNA of the CDR3 is TGTGCCAGCAGTTTACGGGGGATCAACCCTGAAGCTTTCTTT. It specifies CASSLRGINPEAFF.

This rearrangement joins TRBV6-2 or TRBV6-3 to TRBJ2-7; TRBD1 aligns across 9 bases. V lost 8 bases to trimming and J lost 6 bases; unmatched junction nucleotides: 11. CDR1 and CDR2 (germline): MNHEY, SVGEGT. The CDR3 sequence is 14 residues long. The CDR3 region is CASGPGQGLSEQYF. The CDR3 nucleotides read TGTGCCAGCGGCCCCGGACAGGGGCTTTCCGAGCAGTACTTC.

The rearrangement links TRBV7-9 to TRBJ1-6; TRBD1 matches at 7 bases. CDR1 SEHNR and CDR2 FQNEAQ come from the germline V gene (reference sequence). V was clipped by 5 bases and J by 6 bases; unmatched bases: 7. The CDR3 length is 15 residues. This CDR3 is CASSTRQGRNSPLHF. CDR3 coding DNA: TGTGCCAGCAGCACCCGACAGGGTCGTAATTCACCCCTCCACTTT.

The genes are TRBV25-1 and TRBJ1-2; 9 bases fit TRBD1. The V gene end was trimmed by 5 bases and the J gene end by 5 bases; junction bases not matched to a gene: 9. The CDR3 sequence is 15 residues long. Per the germline V gene, CDR1 is MGHDK and CDR2 is SYGVNS. The CDR3 region has the DNA TGTGCCAGCAGTACGTCCACCGGGACAGGGTATGGCTACACCTTC. It codes for CASSTSTGTGYGYTF.

V is TRBV7-2 and J is TRBJ2-5; the match to TRBD1 covers 7 bases. Per the germline V gene, CDR1 is SGHTA and CDR2 is FQGNSA. V lost 1 base and J lost 9; bases outside the gene matches: 20. The length of the CDR3 is 18 residues. This chain's CDR3 is CASSLVATPGQPLMAQYF. For the CDR3, the DNA is TGTGCCAGCAGCTTAGTAGCCACTCCGGGACAGCCTCTCATGGCCCAGTACTTC. The full variable domain, its missing parts supplied by reference TRBV7-2 and TRBJ2-5, is GAGVSQSPSNKVTEKGKDVELRCDPISGHTALYWYRQSLGQGLEFLIYFQGNSAPDKSGLPSDRFSAERTGGSVSTLTIQRTQQEDSAVYLCASSLVATPGQPLMAQYFGPGTRLLVL.

The chain combines TRBV9 with TRBJ1-3; 7 bases match TRBD1. There are 15 residues in the CDR3. Unmatched junction bases numbered 3, after V lost 0 bases and J lost 3 bases. Germline loops: CDR1 SGDLS, CDR2 YYNGEE. CDR3 loop: CASSVGGGVGNTIYF. CDR3 nucleotide sequence: TGTGCCAGCAGCGTAGGAGGGGGCGTTGGAAACACCATATATTTT.

The J gene is TRBJ2-1, the V gene TRBV9, with D maybe TRBD2 (5 bases). The CDR3 totals 15 residues. Trimming stripped 0 bases from V and 0 bases from J, with 7 bases between. From germline, CDR1 is SGDLS and CDR2 YYNGEE. The CDR3 region has the DNA TGTGCCAGCAGCGTAGTGGGGAGCTCCTACAATGAGCAGTTCTTC. This encodes CASSVVGSSYNEQFF.

This chain links TRBV2 with TRBJ2-1; D is perhaps TRBD2 (5 bases). CDR1 SNHLY and CDR2 FYNNEI come from the germline V gene. This CDR3 contains 16 residues. The V gene lost 5 bases and the J gene lost 3 bases, with 17 bases spanning the gap. The CDR3 loop reads CASSLPGLEGYNEQFF. CDR3 nucleotide sequence: TGTGCCAGCAGTCTCCCCGGTCTAGAGGGCTACAATGAGCAGTTCTTC.

This chain connects TRBV5-6 to TRBJ1-4; 8 positions agree with TRBD1. Germline CDR1 reads SGHDT; CDR2 reads YYEEEE. The CDR3 length is 14 residues. The V gene end was trimmed by 4 bases and the J gene end by 4 bases; junction bases not matched to a gene: 3. CDR3 sequence (DNA): TGTGCCAGCAGCCGGGACAGGCTTAATGAAAAACTGTTTTTT. Protein product: CASSRDRLNEKLFF.

This rearrangement joins TRBV14 to TRBJ1-2; 8 bases line up with TRBD1. The germline V gene encodes CDR1 SGHDN and CDR2 FVKESK. The CDR3 has 11 amino acids. The V segment lost 4 bases and the J segment 10 bases; nucleotides outside the gene matches: 2. CDR3 nucleotides: TGTGCCAGCAGCCCAGGGGGCTTCTACACCTTC. It codes for CASSPGGFYTF.

V gene TRBV5-4 combines with J gene TRBJ2-7; 12 nucleotides line up with TRBD2. V gave up 2 bases and J gave up 5 bases; unmatched junction bases: 5. Looked up from germline, CDR1 is SGHNT and CDR2 is YYREEE (reference sequence). CDR3 length: 15 amino acids. The CDR3 region has the DNA TGTGCCAGCAGCTTCACTAGCGGGAGGAGTAACGAGCAGTACTTC. Its translation is CASSFTSGRSNEQYF.

The rearrangement uses TRBV4-2 and TRBJ1-6; no reliable D call. The CDR3 extends over 15 amino acids. Germline-derived CDR1 and CDR2 are LGHNA and YNFKEQ. Between the trimmed V and J ends, which lost 0 bases and 6 bases, there was a span of 9 bases. The DNA for the CDR3 is TGTGCCAGCAGCCAAGATTTTAACAGTAATTCACCCCTCCACTTT. The encoded protein is CASSQDFNSNSPLHF.

The chain recombines TRBV28 with TRBJ1-1; 7 bases match TRBD1. Germline CDR1 reads MDHEN; CDR2 reads SYDVKM. V was pared by 6 bases and J by 5 bases, with 9 bases of the junction left unmatched. The CDR3 length is 14 residues. The CDR3 DNA sequence: TGTGCCAGCAGCTCACCCTCAGGGGGTACTGAAGCTTTCTTT. Protein product: CASSSPSGGTEAFF.

This sequence joins TRBV4-3 and TRBJ1-2; the D is unclear. Per the germline V gene, CDR1 is LGHNA and CDR2 is YSLEER. Between the trimmed V and J ends, which lost 0 bases and 6 bases, there was a span of 11 bases. The CDR3 is 14 amino acids. Here the CDR3 DNA reads TGCGCCAGCAGCCAAGATAACTTATCACATGGCTACACCTTC. Translating gives CASSQDNLSHGYTF.

The CDR3, as DNA: TGTGCCAGCTCATATGACGGAGCCAATACCTACGAGCAGTACTTC. It translates to CASSYDGANTYEQYF. The chain carries TRBV18 and TRBJ2-7, with unresolved D. V gave up 5 bases and J gave up 2 bases, with 16 bases separating them. Germline-derived CDR1 and CDR2 are KGHSH and LQKENI. This CDR3 region has 15 residues. Filled out from reference TRBV18 and TRBJ2-7, the complete variable domain reads NAGVMQNPRHLVRRRGQEARLRCSPMKGHSHVYWYRQLPEEGLKFMVYLQKENIIDESGMPKERFSAEFPKEGPSILRIQQVVRGDSAAYFCASSYDGANTYEQYFGPGTRLTVT.

The chain is built from TRBV27 and TRBJ2-3; weak D call: TRBD2 (6 bases). V lost 2 bases and J lost 0, with 15 bases in between. Germline CDR1 and CDR2: MNHEY and SMNVEV (reference sequence). The CDR3 runs 17 residues. CDR3 bases: TGTGCCAGCAGTTTACTTACTAGCCGTTCTAGCACAGATACGCAGTATTTT. Amino acids: CASSLLTSRSSTDTQYF.

The chain carries TRBV2 and TRBJ2-1, with D unclear. The CDR3 loop spans 13 amino acids. V shed 2 bases and J shed 2 bases, with 4 bases lying between them. CDR1 is SNHLY and CDR2 is FYNNEI in the germline V gene. This CDR3 reads CASSELAYNEQFF. The CDR3 region has the DNA TGTGCCAGCAGTGAACTAGCCTACAATGAGCAGTTCTTC.

This chain joins TRBV7-2 and TRBJ1-6; the D is unclear. Germline CDR1 SGHTA, CDR2 FQGNSA. CDR3 size: 15 residues. The V and J ends lost 5 bases and 2 bases respectively, with 10 bases between them. CDR3 DNA: TGTGCCAGCAGCCTGGGTCGGGCCTATAATTCACCCCTCCACTTT. It encodes CASSLGRAYNSPLHF.